This T cell receptor (beta chain) was captured by sequencing in a study of blood T cell repertoires in COVID-19. Turning to the study itself: Samples representing acute and convalescent COVID-19 were sourced from the United States, Italy and Spain. T cells, B-cell-depleted T cells, or PBMCs provided the cDNA or gDNA that served as material.

Per the authors' pipeline: Amplification from reference gene primers served as the basis for estimated nucleated cell counts. Generated by immunoSEQ multiplex PCR, the TCRdb table keeps only in-frame clones and is missing some. From that table come the V and J calls and clone size; the DNA was used to work out D and trimming. The sample consists of some 330,000 clones, around nine tenths of them appearing once. V was pared by 3 bases and J by 2 bases, with 7 bases between. Germline CDR1 and CDR2: LNHDA and SQIVND (reference sequence). The CDR3 extends over 13 amino acids. This clone has only one observation. This CDR3 is also generated by other DNA sequences in the sample.

The TCR originated in a woman aged 45-59 years with active or convalescent COVID-19. Sequenced: peripheral blood. V usage is TRBV19 and J usage is TRBJ1-1; no firm D call. CDR3 loop: CASSIRRNTEAFF. In DNA, the CDR3 is TGTGCCAGTAGTATTAGGAGAAACACTGAAGCTTTCTTT.